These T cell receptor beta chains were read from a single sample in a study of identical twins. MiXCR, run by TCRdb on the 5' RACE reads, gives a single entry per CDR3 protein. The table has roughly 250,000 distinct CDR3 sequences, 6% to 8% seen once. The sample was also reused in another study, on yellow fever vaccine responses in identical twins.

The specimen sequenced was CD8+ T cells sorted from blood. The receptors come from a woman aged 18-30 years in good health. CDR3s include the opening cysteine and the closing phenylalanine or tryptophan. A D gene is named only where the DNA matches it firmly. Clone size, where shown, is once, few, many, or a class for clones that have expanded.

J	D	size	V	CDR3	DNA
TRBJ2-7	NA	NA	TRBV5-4	CASSLAGDTIYEQYF	TGTGCCAGCAGCTTGGCCGGGGACACCATTTACGAGCAGTACTTC
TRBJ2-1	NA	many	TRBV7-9	CASRAYNEQFF	TGTGCCAGCAGAGCGTACAATGAGCAGTTCTTC
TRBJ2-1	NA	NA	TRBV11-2	CACSFSSYNEQFF	TGTGCCTGCAGCTTTAGCTCCTACAATGAGCAGTTCTTC
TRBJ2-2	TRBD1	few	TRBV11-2	CASSHISAGTGFTGELFF	TGTGCCAGCAGCCACATATCCGCCGGGACAGGGTTCACCGGGGAGCTGTTTTTT
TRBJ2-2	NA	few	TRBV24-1	CATSDLVGENTGELFF	TGTGCCACCAGTGATTTGGTTGGGGAGAACACCGGGGAGCTGTTTTTT
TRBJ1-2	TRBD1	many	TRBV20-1	CSATQRDSYGYTF	TGCAGTGCTACCCAGAGGGACAGCTATGGCTACACCTTC
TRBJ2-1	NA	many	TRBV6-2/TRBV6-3	CASSNNLVDEQFF	TGTGCCAGCAGTAACAACCTAGTCGATGAGCAGTTCTTC
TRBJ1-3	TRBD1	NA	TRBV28	CASTVTGGSGNTIYF	TGTGCCAGCACCGTAACAGGGGGCTCTGGAAACACCATATATTTT
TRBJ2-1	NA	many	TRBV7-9	CASSLEPGDGLNEQFF	TGTGCCAGCAGCTTAGAGCCGGGAGACGGGTTAAATGAGCAGTTCTTC
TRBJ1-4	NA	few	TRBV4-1	CASSHVNGEKLFF	TGCGCCAGCAGCCACGTAAACGGGGAAAAACTGTTTTTT
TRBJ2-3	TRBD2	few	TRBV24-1	CATSEYSGSTDTQYF	TGTGCCACCAGTGAATATAGCGGGAGCACAGATACGCAGTATTTT
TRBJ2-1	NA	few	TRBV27	CASSRPGISYNEQFF	TGTGCCAGCAGTCGACCAGGGATAAGCTACAATGAGCAGTTCTTC
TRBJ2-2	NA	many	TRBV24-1	CATSDPPGAGELFF	TGTGCCACCAGTGATCCTCCAGGGGCCGGGGAGCTGTTTTTT
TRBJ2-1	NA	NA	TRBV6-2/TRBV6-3	CASSYGAFPNNEQFF	TGTGCCAGCAGTTACGGAGCCTTTCCAAACAATGAGCAGTTCTTC
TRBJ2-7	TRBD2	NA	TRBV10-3	CAIRTGTSWDEQYF	TGTGCCATCAGAACCGGGACTAGTTGGGACGAGCAGTACTTC
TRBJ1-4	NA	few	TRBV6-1	CASSDRAYREKLFF	TGTGCCAGCAGTGATCGGGCCTATAGGGAAAAACTGTTTTTT
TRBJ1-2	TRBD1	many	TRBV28	CASSPGQGISGYTF	TGTGCCAGCAGTCCGGGACAGGGGATAAGTGGCTACACCTTC
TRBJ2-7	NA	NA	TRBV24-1	CATSDLPGSGKREQYF	TGTGCCACCAGTGATTTGCCGGGGTCTGGGAAACGCGAGCAGTACTTC
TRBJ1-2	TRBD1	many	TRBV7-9	CASSLDRDYGYTF	TGTGCCAGCAGTTTAGACAGGGACTATGGCTACACCTTC
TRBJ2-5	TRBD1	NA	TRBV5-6	CASSTGQGAVETQYF	TGTGCCAGCAGCACGGGACAGGGGGCCGTAGAGACCCAGTACTTC
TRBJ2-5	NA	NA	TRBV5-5	CASSLDTYVETQYF	TGTGCCAGCAGCTTGGATACCTATGTGGAGACCCAGTACTTC
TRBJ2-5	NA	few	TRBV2	CASSDGFLQETQYF	TGTGCCAGCAGTGACGGCTTCCTTCAAGAGACCCAGTACTTC
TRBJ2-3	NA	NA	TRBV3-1	CASSKEETGVKTDTQYF	TGTGCCTCCAGCAAAGAAGAGACAGGCGTCAAGACAGATACGCAGTATTTT
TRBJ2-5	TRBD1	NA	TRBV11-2	CASTRGVAGQGAFETQYF	TGTGCCAGCACTAGGGGGGTAGCGGGACAGGGGGCTTTTGAGACCCAGTACTTC